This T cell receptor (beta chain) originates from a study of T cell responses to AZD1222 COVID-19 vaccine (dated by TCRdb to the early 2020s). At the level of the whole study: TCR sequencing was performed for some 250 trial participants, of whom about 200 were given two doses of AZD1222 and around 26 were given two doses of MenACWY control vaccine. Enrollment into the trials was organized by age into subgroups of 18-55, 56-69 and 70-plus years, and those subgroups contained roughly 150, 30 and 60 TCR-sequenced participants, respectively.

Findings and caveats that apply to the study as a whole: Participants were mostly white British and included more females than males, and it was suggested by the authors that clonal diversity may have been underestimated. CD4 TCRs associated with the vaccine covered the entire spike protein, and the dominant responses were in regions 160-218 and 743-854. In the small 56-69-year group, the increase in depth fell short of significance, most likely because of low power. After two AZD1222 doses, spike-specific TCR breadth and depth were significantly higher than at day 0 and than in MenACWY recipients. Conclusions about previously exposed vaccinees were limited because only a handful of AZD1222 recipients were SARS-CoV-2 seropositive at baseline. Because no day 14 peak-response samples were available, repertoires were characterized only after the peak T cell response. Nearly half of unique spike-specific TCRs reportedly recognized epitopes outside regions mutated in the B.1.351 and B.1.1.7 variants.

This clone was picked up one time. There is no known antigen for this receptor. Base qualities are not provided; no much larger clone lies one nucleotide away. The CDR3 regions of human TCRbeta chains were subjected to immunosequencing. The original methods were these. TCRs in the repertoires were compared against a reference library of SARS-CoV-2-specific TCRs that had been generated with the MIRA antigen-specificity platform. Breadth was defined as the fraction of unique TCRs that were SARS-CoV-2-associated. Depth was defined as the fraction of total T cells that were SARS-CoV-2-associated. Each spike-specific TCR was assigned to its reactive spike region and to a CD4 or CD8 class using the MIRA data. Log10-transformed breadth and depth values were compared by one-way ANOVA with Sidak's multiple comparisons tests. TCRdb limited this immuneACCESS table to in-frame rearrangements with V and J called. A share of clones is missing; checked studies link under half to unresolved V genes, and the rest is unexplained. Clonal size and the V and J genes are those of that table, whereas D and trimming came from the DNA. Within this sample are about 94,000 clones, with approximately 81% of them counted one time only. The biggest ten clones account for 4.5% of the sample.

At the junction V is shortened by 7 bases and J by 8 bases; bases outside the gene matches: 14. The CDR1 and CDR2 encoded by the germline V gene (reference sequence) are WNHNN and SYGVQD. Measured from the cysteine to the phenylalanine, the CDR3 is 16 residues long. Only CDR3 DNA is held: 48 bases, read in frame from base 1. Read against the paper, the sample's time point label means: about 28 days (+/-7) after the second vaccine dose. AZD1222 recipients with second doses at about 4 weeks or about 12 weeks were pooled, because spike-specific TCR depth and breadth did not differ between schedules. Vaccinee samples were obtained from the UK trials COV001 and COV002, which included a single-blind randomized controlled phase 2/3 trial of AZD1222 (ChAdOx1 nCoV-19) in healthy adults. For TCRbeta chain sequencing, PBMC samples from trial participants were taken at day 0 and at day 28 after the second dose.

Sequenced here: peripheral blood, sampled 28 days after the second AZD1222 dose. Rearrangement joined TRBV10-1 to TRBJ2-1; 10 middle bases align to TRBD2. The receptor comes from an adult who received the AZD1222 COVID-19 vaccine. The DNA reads TGCGCCAGCACCGGAGGGGGAGCGGGAGGGCACCATGAGCAGTTCTTC. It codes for CASTGGGAGGHHEQFF.